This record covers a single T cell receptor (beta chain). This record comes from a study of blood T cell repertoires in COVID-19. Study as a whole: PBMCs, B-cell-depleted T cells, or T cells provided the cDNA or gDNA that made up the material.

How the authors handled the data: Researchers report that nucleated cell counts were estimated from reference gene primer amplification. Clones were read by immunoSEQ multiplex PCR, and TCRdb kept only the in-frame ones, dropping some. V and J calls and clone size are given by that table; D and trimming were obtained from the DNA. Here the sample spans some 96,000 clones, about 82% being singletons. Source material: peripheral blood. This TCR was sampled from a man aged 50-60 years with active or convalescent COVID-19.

CDR3 residues: CASSPSAVRHYEQYF. As DNA, the CDR3 is TGTGCCAGCTCACCTAGCGCGGTTAGACACTACGAGCAGTACTTC. The chain employs TRBV18 and TRBJ2-7; tentatively, D is TRBD2 (5 bases). Germline CDR1 is KGHSH and CDR2 is LQKENI. Trimming shortened V by 3 bases and J by 3 bases, and 15 bases separated the two germline ends. The CDR3 is 15 residues long.